Below are 18 T cell receptor beta chains sequenced from a single sample in a study of blood T cell repertoires in COVID-19. Sequencing used immunoSEQ multiplex PCR; TCRdb keeps in-frame clones, though not all of them. The sample holds approximately 210,000 clones, roughly 92% seen once. The sequencing sample was made of peripheral blood. The origin of the receptors is a man aged 30 to 39 with COVID-19, enrolled during active disease.

The V and J genes are TRBV6-5 and TRBJ2-5, with TRBD1 identical over 8 bases. The CDR3 sequence is 13 residues long. From germline, CDR1 is MNHEY and CDR2 SVGAGI. With 6 bases clipped from V and 5 bases from J, the junction kept 5 bases outside the gene matches. The CDR3, as DNA: TGTGCCAGCAGCTCTTGGGACAGGGAGACCCAGTACTTC. Translation gives CASSSWDRETQYF.

The chain has TRBV19 and TRBJ1-1; D might be TRBD1 (6 bases). Deletions cut 3 bases from V and 5 bases from J, with 13 bases between. Germline loops: CDR1 LNHDA, CDR2 SQIVND (reference sequence). The CDR3 extends over 14 amino acids. Written as DNA, the CDR3 is TGTGCCAGTAGTATTAATATCAGGGGAACTGAAGCTTTCTTT. Amino acid sequence: CASSINIRGTEAFF.

V gene TRBV7-3 combines with J gene TRBJ1-1; 7 bases line up with TRBD1. Germline V gene data show CDR1 as SGHTA and CDR2 as FQGTGA. CDR3 size: 16 residues. V trimming: 5 bases; J trimming: 4 bases; junction bases outside the gene matches: 13. CDR3 sequence: CASSPQGGRGATEAFF. The DNA for the CDR3 is TGTGCCAGCAGCCCCCAGGGGGGCAGGGGGGCCACTGAAGCTTTCTTT.

The genes are TRBV2 and TRBJ1-5; D is undetermined. The CDR3 has 13 residues. Deletions cut 7 bases from V and 3 bases from J, with 10 bases between. The V gene's germline CDR1 is SNHLY and CDR2 FYNNEI. Written as DNA, the CDR3 is TGTGCCAGCATGCGGGGTATCAATCAGCCCCAGCATTTT. As protein: CASMRGINQPQHF.

The chain combines TRBV5-1 with TRBJ2-2, with 8 bases aligning to TRBD1. With V trimmed by 4 bases and J by 0 bases, 2 bases remained unmatched. This CDR3 region has 15 residues. Per the germline V gene, CDR1 is SGHRS and CDR2 is YFSETQ. The CDR3 DNA follows: TGCGCCAGCAGCCAGGGACAGGCGAACACCGGGGAGCTGTTTTTT. As protein: CASSQGQANTGELFF.

The rearrangement joins TRBV6-5 to TRBJ1-3; no clear D. The CDR3 runs 14 residues. V was cut by 10 bases and J by 4 bases, with 17 bases left in between. Germline loops: CDR1 MNHEY, CDR2 SVGAGI. DNA for the CDR3: TGTGCCACCCTGTCGGTTCTGGTCGGAAACACCATATATTTT. It codes for CATLSVLVGNTIYF.

This chain uses TRBV4-1 with TRBJ2-5; 11 nucleotides match TRBD2. The CDR3 runs to 20 residues. J gave up 1 base and V 0 bases, and 13 bases lay outside the gene matches. Germline V lookup: CDR1 MGHRA, CDR2 YSYEKL. CDR3 bases: TGCGCCAGCAGCCAAGAGATTGTTAGCGGGGGGGCCCCATTCCAAGAGACCCAGTACTTC. This sequence encodes CASSQEIVSGGAPFQETQYF.

This clone appeared once. This chain uses TRBV24-1 with TRBJ2-5; weak D call: TRBD1 (6 bases). Germline values: CDR1 KGHDR, CDR2 SFDVKD. Trimming cost V 8 bases and J 2 bases, with 17 bases left between them. CDR3 length: 15 amino acids. CDR3 sequence: CATTSGQLLQETQYF. In DNA, the CDR3 is TGTGCCACCACGAGCGGACAGCTACTACAAGAGACCCAGTACTTC.

Remarks on this clone: One junction end disagrees with the germline gene, perhaps due to a read error. The chain has TRBV7-2 and TRBJ1-3; a weak D match, TRBD1 (5 bases). CDR3 length: 16 amino acids. In germline, CDR1 is SGHTA, CDR2 FQGNSA. The CDR3 loop is CASSLDGGGVGDTIYF. CDR3 DNA: TGTGCCAGCAGCTTAGATGGGGGAGGGGTTGGAGACACCATATATTTT. The full variable domain, in which reference TRBV7-2 and TRBJ1-3 provide the parts outside the CDR3, is GAGVSQSPSNKVTEKGKDVELRCDPISGHTALYWYRQSLGQGLEFLIYFQGNSAPDKSGLPSDRFSAERTGGSVSTLTIQRTQQEDSAVYLCASSLDGGGVGDTIYFGEGSWLTVV.

The chain uses TRBV27 and TRBJ2-7; perhaps TRBD2 as D (5 bases). The CDR3 length is 12 residues. CDR1 and CDR2 from the germline V gene are MNHEY and SMNVEV (reference sequence). V dropped 11 bases and J dropped 6 bases, with 17 bases sitting between them. The CDR3 DNA sequence: TGTGCCTCCCGCGGGCTTGAGGCCGAGCAGTACTTC. Encoded protein: CASRGLEAEQYF.

V is TRBV4-1 and J is TRBJ1-2; 7 nucleotides agree with TRBD1. The CDR3 runs 18 residues. Germline lookup yields CDR1 MGHRA and CDR2 YSYEKL. V trimming: 4 bases; J trimming: 14 bases; junction bases outside the gene matches: 28. In DNA, the CDR3 is TGCGCCAGCAGCCCGCCAACTACCGGGACAGAAAAGTCCCCGGGGAAGACCTTC. As protein: CASSPPTTGTEKSPGKTF.

The chain employs TRBV6-4 and TRBJ1-2; 7 bases are a match to TRBD1. V was pared by 3 bases and J by 2 bases, with 9 bases of the junction left unmatched. Germline-derived CDR1 and CDR2 are MRHNA and SNTAGT. The CDR3 has 16 residues. CDR3 sequence: CASSEGPGQPNYGYTF. The CDR3 DNA sequence: TGTGCCAGCAGTGAGGGTCCGGGACAGCCGAACTATGGCTACACCTTC.

This clone came up once. The V call is TRBV6-5, the J call TRBJ1-1, with D possibly TRBD1 on 6 matching bases. The CDR3 is 12 residues long. V was clipped by 10 bases and J by 10 bases, with 19 bases between them. Germline-derived CDR1 and CDR2 are MNHEY and SVGAGI. In nucleotides, the CDR3 is TGTGCCATACAGGGAGTGAGTGGAGGAGCTTTCTTT. It specifies CAIQGVSGGAFF.

The gene calls are TRBV4-1 and TRBJ1-3, with TRBD1 matching 9 bases. Germline CDR1 and CDR2: MGHRA and YSYEKL. Unmatched junction bases numbered 7, after V lost 2 bases and J lost 2 bases. The CDR3 consists of 17 residues. The CDR3 sequence is CASSQPRTGATGNTIYF. Here the CDR3 DNA reads TGCGCCAGCAGCCAACCCCGGACAGGGGCCACTGGAAACACCATATATTTT.

As DNA, the CDR3 is TGTGCCAGCAGTTACTCGAGCGGGGGGAGCAATGAGCAGTTCTTC. It translates to CASSYSSGGSNEQFF. This chain joins TRBV6-5 and TRBJ2-1; 9 bases are shared with TRBD2. The CDR3 loop spans 15 amino acids. The germline gives CDR1 MNHEY, CDR2 SVGAGI. J lost 6 bases, V lost 0 bases, and 3 bases had no gene match.

The chain has TRBV2 and TRBJ1-1; unclear D gene. Germline CDR1 reads SNHLY; CDR2 reads FYNNEI. CDR3 size: 14 residues. Trimming pared 1 base from V and 2 bases from J, leaving 8 bases between. CDR3 sequence: CASSEVGSNTEAFF. CDR3 sequence (DNA): TGTGCCAGCAGTGAAGTTGGGAGTAACACTGAAGCTTTCTTT.

V gene TRBV2 combines with J gene TRBJ2-1; perhaps TRBD1 as D (6 bases). From germline, CDR1 is SNHLY and CDR2 FYNNEI. The CDR3 covers 12 residues. Trimming took off 7 bases at V and 10 bases at J, with 14 bases between the two ends. In nucleotides, the CDR3 is TGTGCCAGCACGGTCAGGGGTGCCGAGCAGTTCTTC. Amino acid sequence: CASTVRGAEQFF.

V gene TRBV5-6 combines with J gene TRBJ1-2, with a weak D call TRBD1 (5 bases). This CDR3 is built from 16 residues. Trimming stripped 4 bases from V and 3 bases from J, with 19 bases between. Per the germline V gene, CDR1 is SGHDT and CDR2 is YYEEEE. CDR3 sequence: CASSHYHGGAYYGYTF. CDR3 nucleotides: TGTGCCAGCAGCCACTATCATGGTGGGGCGTACTATGGCTACACCTTC.